Listed below are T cell receptor beta chains from one sample, sequenced in a study of beta chain features in type 1 diabetes. TCRdb's copy holds only in-frame clones and misses some; the assay was immunoSEQ multiplex PCR. The sample has around 130,000 clones; approximately 9% are singletons. The sequenced sample was central memory CD4+ T cells from blood. The receptors come from a man aged 25 to 40 with type 1 diabetes. CDR3s include the opening cysteine and the closing phenylalanine or tryptophan.

V: TRBV19
J: TRBJ1-6
CDR3: CASSIEPDNSPLHF

V: TRBV28
J: TRBJ1-2
CDR3: CASSPTLYGYTF

V: TRBV27
J: TRBJ1-1
CDR3: CASSLSSAGARTEAFF

V: TRBV7-2
J: TRBJ2-1
CDR3: CASSLGGPSSEQFF

V: TRBV18
J: TRBJ1-5
CDR3: CASSPREGKVQPQHF

V: TRBV20-1
J: TRBJ1-1
CDR3: CSASRSQEAFF

V: TRBV7-6
J: TRBJ1-1
CDR3: CASSFQGPNTEAFF

V: TRBV30
J: TRBJ2-3
CDR3: CAWSATGHGWDTQYF

V: TRBV7-2
J: TRBJ1-2
CDR3: CASSSPLLSYTF

V: TRBV11-1
J: TRBJ2-5
CDR3: CASSAAGEETQYF

V: TRBV6-6
J: TRBJ2-3
CDR3: CASSYGGAGTDTQYF

V: TRBV19
J: TRBJ2-7
CDR3: CATGLADSYEQYF

V: TRBV11-2
J: TRBJ1-1
CDR3: CASSLGRGTEAFF

V: TRBV7-8
J: TRBJ1-5
CDR3: CASSPGTGQRQPQHF

V: TRBV11-2
J: TRBJ2-1
CDR3: CASSTHGTSGGLLYNEQFF

V: TRBV9
J: TRBJ2-5
CDR3: CASSVAGGVETQYF

V: TRBV7-9
J: TRBJ2-5
CDR3: CASSLERTTQETQYF

V: TRBV5-6
J: TRBJ1-1
CDR3: CASSLEGTGIAFF

V: TRBV5-1
J: TRBJ2-5
CDR3: CASSLGTGGSETQYF

V: TRBV5-4
J: TRBJ2-1
CDR3: CASSLVVRGSGNEQFF

V: TRBV6-5
J: TRBJ2-7
CDR3: CASRPVGTAYEQYF

V: TRBV7-2
J: TRBJ2-1
CDR3: CASSYNFRRGGANEQFF

V: TRBV5-1
J: TRBJ2-5
CDR3: CASSLGGSGGRGTETQYF

V: TRBV9
J: TRBJ1-3
CDR3: CASSVLGNTIYF

V: TRBV19
J: TRBJ2-1
CDR3: CASSPPGTAYNEQFF

V: TRBV2
J: TRBJ1-5
CDR3: CASSESVWSNQPQHF

V: TRBV11-1
J: TRBJ2-7
CDR3: CASSQGPSGANEQYF

V: TRBV11-2
J: TRBJ1-3
CDR3: CASSRSTGRSGNTIYF

V: TRBV5-1
J: TRBJ2-1
CDR3: CASSWAGTGSYNEQFF

V: TRBV9
J: TRBJ1-3
CDR3: CASSRDSPGNTIYF

V: TRBV7-2
J: TRBJ1-4
CDR3: CASSRGGTNEKLFF

V: TRBV19
J: TRBJ2-1
CDR3: CATRRGQGDEQFF

V: TRBV29-1
J: TRBJ2-7
CDR3: CSVRTGRGSYEQYF

V: TRBV6-6
J: TRBJ2-7
CDR3: CASSSAGSYYEQYF

V: TRBV11-2
J: TRBJ2-5
CDR3: CASSFRIAGGRGVETQYF

V: TRBV5-1
J: TRBJ2-4
CDR3: CASSLGANPNIQYF

V: TRBV5-1
J: TRBJ2-5
CDR3: CASTSGSTQETQYF

V: TRBV7-3
J: TRBJ1-2
CDR3: CASSSGQAYGYTF

V: TRBV7-2
J: TRBJ2-7
CDR3: CASSRTELYEQYF

V: TRBV7-9
J: TRBJ2-3
CDR3: CARSSGGTDTQYF

V: TRBV29-1
J: TRBJ2-5
CDR3: CSVVKETQYF

V: TRBV19
J: TRBJ1-1
CDR3: CASSAQGAGEAFF

V: TRBV9
J: TRBJ1-4
CDR3: CASSTRSGQGTNEKLFF

V: TRBV30
J: TRBJ2-3
CDR3: CASTLTDTQYF

V: TRBV19
J: TRBJ1-2
CDR3: CASSIGGRYGYTF

V: TRBV7-2
J: TRBJ1-2
CDR3: CASSFTGADDGYTF

V: TRBV6-6
J: TRBJ1-4
CDR3: CASSYGTGEKLFF

V: TRBV4-2
J: TRBJ2-3
CDR3: CASSQEGAGGSDTQYF

V: TRBV5-4
J: TRBJ2-7
CDR3: CASSSTSDSYEQYF

V: TRBV7-9
J: TRBJ2-1
CDR3: CASSLESGDLSYNEQFF

V: TRBV2
J: TRBJ1-5
CDR3: CASSVVDRSKNQPQHF

V: TRBV5-1
J: TRBJ1-2
CDR3: CATTDSSNYGYTF

V: TRBV27
J: TRBJ1-3
CDR3: CASRETGAGNTIYF

V: TRBV7-2
J: TRBJ1-1
CDR3: CASSLVRETEAFF

V: TRBV4-1
J: TRBJ2-2
CDR3: CASSQPLWDSYTGELFF